This T cell receptor (beta chain) is drawn from a study of CD8 T cells in Susac syndrome (dated by TCRdb to the late 2010s). Describing the broader study: Of the Susac syndrome patients who were sequenced, roughly six had clinically active disease and eight were in clinical remission. Susac syndrome patients were therapy-naive, on corticosteroids (some also receiving IVIg), or on IVIg alone at blood withdrawal. The study used repertoire sequencing to test whether antigen drove CD8+ T cell activation and differentiation in Susac syndrome. CD8+ T cell repertoire clonality was compared between approximately 12 healthy donors, about 14 Susac syndrome patients and around 15 multiple sclerosis patients.

Peripheral blood CD8+ and CD4+ T cells from healthy donors, Susac syndrome patients and multiple sclerosis patients were profiled using high-throughput TCR beta sequencing. Recently defined diagnostic criteria for definite or probable disease were met by the Susac syndrome patients. Bulk CD8+ and CD4+ T cells were purified by magnetic negative isolation, while CD8+ TEMRA cells were enriched using FACS. Blood was collected in EDTA tubes and processed within 24 hours, with PBMCs isolated through density gradient centrifugation. PBMCs intended for TCR sequencing were cryopreserved in liquid nitrogen and thawed later in a water bath at 37 degrees C. The sorted or isolated CD4+, CD8+ and CD8+ TEMRA cells had a purity of 90% or higher. Comment on this clonotype: The specificity of this receptor is unknown. No much larger clone exists at a distance of one base, and base qualities are not known.

General findings and caveats noted by the study authors: Approximately 17 Susac-specific public clones were identified in the total CD8+ repertoire, and five Susac-specific public clones were identified in the CD8+ TEMRA repertoire. Clonal expansion was seen in Susac syndrome CD8+ repertoires, peaking in CD8+ TEMRA cells and being greater in clinically active patients than in remitting ones. The number of individuals in the TCR sequencing and HLA analysis was recognized as being relatively small.

RNA was extracted with the RNeasy kit and about 0.5 to 1 ug was reverse transcribed using random hexamers. The immunoSEQ multiplex PCR assay, covering 54 Vbeta and 13 Jbeta segments, was used to amplify TCR beta CDR3 regions. PCR amplification bias was corrected using a synthetic template baseline for primer optimization and computational correction. Concerning the study's data processing: Reads were annotated to V, D and J genes according to IMGT and were analyzed with immunoSEQ Analyzer, with only productive sequences retained. Clonality was calculated as one minus the Shannon entropy normalized by log2 of the number of productive unique sequences. Public and private clones were assessed among the 100 most prevalent clones of each patient and control. Clones were defined as Susac-specific if absent from the healthy and MS cohorts, from approximately 1,100 published viral clones and from other ImmuneACCESS disease sequences. TCRdb trimmed the raw reads at Q25, called clones with MiXCR and kept productive beta chains. Rows with a matching CDR3 protein are joined into one entry that keeps the most common DNA and genes. TCRdb's processing, not the authors' own work, is the source of the V and J calls. This sample gives 75,000 to 100,000 distinct CDR3 sequences in total; more than 85% of them show up just once. The ten largest make up roughly 0.44% of the sample.

The germline V gene specifies MGHDK as CDR1 and SYGVNS as CDR2. The V and J ends are trimmed by 3 bases and 3 bases, leaving 10 bases between them. From the cysteine through the phenylalanine, the CDR3 covers 14 amino acids. The read is trimmed to its CDR3 DNA, 42 bases read in frame from base 1. The receptor chain draws on TRBV25-1 and TRBJ2-3; TRBD2 is possibly the D segment (5 matching bases). The origin of this receptor is a human donor with Susac syndrome. The material sequenced was CD8+ T cells from PBMCs. Here the CDR3 is given as CASSEDLMTDTQYF. The DNA sequence follows: TGTGCCAGCAGTGAGGACTTAATGACAGATACGCAGTATTTT.